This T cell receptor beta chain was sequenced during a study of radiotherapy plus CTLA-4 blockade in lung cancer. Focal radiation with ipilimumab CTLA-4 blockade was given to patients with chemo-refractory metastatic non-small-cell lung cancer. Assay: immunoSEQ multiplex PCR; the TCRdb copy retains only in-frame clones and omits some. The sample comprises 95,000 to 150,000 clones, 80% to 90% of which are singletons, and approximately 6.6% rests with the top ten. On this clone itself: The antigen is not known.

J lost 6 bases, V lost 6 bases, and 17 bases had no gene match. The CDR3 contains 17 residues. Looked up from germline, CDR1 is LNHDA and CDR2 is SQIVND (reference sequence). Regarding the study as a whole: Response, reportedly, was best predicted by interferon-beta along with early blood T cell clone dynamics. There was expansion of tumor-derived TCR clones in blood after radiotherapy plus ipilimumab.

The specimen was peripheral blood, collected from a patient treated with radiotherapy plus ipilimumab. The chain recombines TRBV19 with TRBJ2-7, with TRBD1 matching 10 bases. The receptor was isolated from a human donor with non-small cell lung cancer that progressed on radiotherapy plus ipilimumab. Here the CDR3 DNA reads TGTGCCAGTAGCTCAACAGGGGTAGGGACAGGGGCCGTCGAGCAGTACTTC. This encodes CASSSTGVGTGAVEQYF.